These 32 T cell receptor beta chains originate from one sample sequenced in a study of PD-1 blockade in classical Hodgkin lymphoma. Specified time point: cycle 4 day 1 (C4D1), after 6 weeks of nivolumab. Relapses following autologous stem cell transplantation were seen in all patients, with brentuximab vedotin exposure varying. Magnetic negative selection was used to purify CD4+ T cells from PBMCs that had been thawed. Libraries were prepared by immunoSEQ multiplex PCR; TCRdb keeps only in-frame clonotypes and omits some of them. The sample holds 32,000 or so clones; 80% to 95% are singletons and the top ten take 0.25% to 0.35%. Material: CD4+ T cells from blood, obtained before the fourth cycle of nivolumab. Source of these receptors: a human donor with classical Hodgkin lymphoma.

The chain recombines TRBV15 with TRBJ1-2; 8 nucleotides align to TRBD1. The V gene end was trimmed by 3 bases and the J gene end by 0 bases; junction bases not matched to a gene: 3. The CDR3 length is 15 residues. Germline V lookup: CDR1 LNHNV, CDR2 YYDKDF (reference sequence). CDR3 nucleotide sequence: TGTGCCACCAGCAGGCGGACAGGGCCTAACTATGGCTACACCTTC. This sequence encodes CATSRRTGPNYGYTF. Drawing the rest from reference TRBV15 and TRBJ1-2, the complete variable domain is DAMVIQNPRYQVTQFGKPVTLSCSQTLNHNVMYWYQQKSSQAPKLLFHYYDKDFNNEADTPDNFQSRRPNTSFCFLDIRSPGLGDTAMYLCATSRRTGPNYGYTFGSGTRLTVV.

The J gene is TRBJ2-5, the V gene TRBV5-5, with D perhaps TRBD2 (6 bases). This CDR3 is 15 amino acids long. V was shortened by 4 bases and J by 2 bases, with 15 bases between the two germline ends. Germline loops: CDR1 SGHKS, CDR2 YYEKEE (reference sequence). The DNA of the CDR3 is TGTGCCAGCAGCGCGGGATGGGATTTACAAGAGACCCAGTACTTC. Its translation: CASSAGWDLQETQYF. The variable domain in full, completed from reference TRBV5-5 and TRBJ2-5, reads DAGVTQSPTHLIKTRGQQVTLRCSPISGHKSVSWYQQVLGQGPQFIFQYYEKEERGRGNFPDRFSARQFPNYSSELNVNALLLGDSALYLCASSAGWDLQETQYFGPGTRLLVL.

The rearrangement links TRBV6-1 to TRBJ2-3; a possible D gene is TRBD1 (6 bases). The CDR3 totals 13 residues. From germline, CDR1 is MNHNS and CDR2 SASEGT. Trimming left V 1 base short and J 8 bases short, with 10 bases between. The CDR3 nucleotides read TGTGCCAGCAGTGAAGACAGGGCTGGTACGCAGTATTTT. Its protein product is CASSEDRAGTQYF.

This chain links TRBV7-3 with TRBJ2-5, with 9 bases that match TRBD2. This CDR3 region has 18 residues. J lost 5 bases, V lost 5 bases, and 18 bases had no gene match. Germline CDR1 is SGHTA and CDR2 is FQGTGA. CDR3 bases: TGTGCCAGCAGCCCCCGCCCAACCCCAGCGGGAGGATTGGAGACCCAGTACTTC. Encoded protein: CASSPRPTPAGGLETQYF. Complete variable domain (other parts from reference TRBV7-3 and TRBJ2-5): GAGVSQTPSNKVTEKGKYVELRCDPISGHTALYWYRQSLGQGPEFLIYFQGTGAADDSGLPNDRFFAVRPEGSVSTLKIQRTERGDSAVYLCASSPRPTPAGGLETQYFGPGTRLLVL.

V and J are TRBV27 and TRBJ2-3; either TRBD1 or TRBD2 may fit D (5 bases each). Trimming stripped 3 bases from V and 5 bases from J, with 12 bases between. CDR1 MNHEY and CDR2 SMNVEV come from the germline V gene (reference sequence). CDR3 length equals 14 residues. The CDR3 nucleotides read TGTGCCAGCAGTTTTCGGGGACCCATAGATACGCAGTATTTT. It codes for CASSFRGPIDTQYF.

The chain combines TRBV7-2 with TRBJ2-5; no reliable D call. The length of the CDR3 is 13 residues. Trimming stripped 4 bases from V and 2 bases from J, with 8 bases between. Germline V gives CDR1 SGHTA, CDR2 FQGNSA. CDR3 bases: TGTGCCAGCAGCTGGTCGACACAAGAGACCCAGTACTTC. Encoded protein: CASSWSTQETQYF.

This chain links TRBV5-1 with TRBJ2-6; weak D call: TRBD2 (5 bases). The CDR3 is 16 residues long. The V end was cut by 0 bases, the J end by 0 bases, with 7 bases between. Germline lookup yields CDR1 SGHRS and CDR2 YFSETQ. CDR3 bases: TGCGCCAGCAGCTTGGGGGGAGACTCTGGGGCCAACGTCCTGACTTTC. This codes for CASSLGGDSGANVLTF.

This clone came up a few times. This rearrangement joins TRBV14 to TRBJ2-7; a weak D match, TRBD1 (6 bases). The CDR3 extends over 12 amino acids. V lost 4 bases and J 9 bases, leaving 13 bases between the germline ends. Germline CDR1 reads SGHDN; CDR2 reads FVKESK. CDR3 sequence (DNA): TGTGCCAGCAGCCTAAGCCAGGGGAGGCAGTACTTC. This translates into CASSLSQGRQYF.

This rearrangement joins TRBV30 to TRBJ2-2, with D perhaps matching TRBD1 or TRBD2 (5 bases each). In germline, CDR1 is GTSNPN, CDR2 SVGIG (reference sequence). The CDR3 loop spans 12 amino acids. V was clipped by 4 bases and J by 7 bases, with 10 bases between them. CDR3 sequence (DNA): TGTGCCTGGACGGGGCGGAACGGGGAGCTGTTTTTT. It translates to CAWTGRNGELFF.

The gene calls are TRBV7-6 and TRBJ1-1; D remains ambiguous. This CDR3 has 13 residues. The germline gives CDR1 SGHVS, CDR2 FNYEAQ. V lost 5 bases, J lost 6 bases, and 13 bases lay in between. The CDR3 is CASSQDLGAEAFF. As DNA, the CDR3 is TGTGCCAGCAGCCAGGACCTTGGCGCTGAAGCTTTCTTT.

The chain has TRBV7-3 and TRBJ2-7, with D possibly TRBD1 on 5 matching bases. From germline, CDR1 is SGHTA and CDR2 FQGTGA. The length of the CDR3 is 14 residues. V was shortened by 5 bases and J by 5 bases, with 16 bases between the two germline ends. In DNA, the CDR3 is TGTGCCAGCAGCCCCTCCTGGGCCAGGGACGAGCAGTACTTC. The encoded protein is CASSPSWARDEQYF.

The V gene is TRBV5-4, the J gene TRBJ1-4; TRBD1 matches at 7 bases. The CDR3 length is 15 residues. J lost 5 bases, V lost 1 base, and 5 bases had no gene match. Per germline, CDR1 SGHNT and CDR2 YYREEE (reference sequence). CDR3 nucleotides: TGTGCCAGCAGCTTGCCGGGACAGTCGAATGAAAAACTGTTTTTT. It specifies CASSLPGQSNEKLFF.

This clone was seen only once. The chain links TRBV6-6 to TRBJ2-1; D unclear. The CDR3 runs to 16 residues. In germline, CDR1 is MNHNY, CDR2 SVGAGI (reference sequence). The V end was cut by 2 bases, the J end by 7 bases, with 18 bases between. This CDR3 is CASSYGRSFSRNEQFF. CDR3 nucleotide sequence: TGTGCCAGCAGTTACGGGCGATCGTTCAGTAGGAATGAGCAGTTCTTC.

This clone was seen only once. The V call is TRBV29-1, the J call TRBJ2-5, with D possibly called TRBD1 or TRBD2 (5 bases each). Germline assignment: CDR1 SQVTM and CDR2 ANQGSEA. The V end lost 6 bases, the J end lost 5 bases, and 16 bases lay between the germline ends. The CDR3 is 13 amino acids. The chain's CDR3 is CSVRRGRDETQYF. DNA for the CDR3: TGCAGCGTCCGAAGGGGCCGGGACGAGACCCAGTACTTC.

The chain joins TRBV7-9 to TRBJ1-5; 8 bases match TRBD1. Germline lookup yields CDR1 SEHNR and CDR2 FQNEAQ (reference sequence). This CDR3 region has 14 residues. Trimming at V came to 6 bases and at J to 7 bases, leaving 8 bases not matched to a gene. The CDR3 DNA follows: TGTGCCAGCAGTTTCGACAGGGGAGAACAGCCCCAGCATTTT. Its protein is CASSFDRGEQPQHF.

V and J are TRBV2 and TRBJ2-7, with 8 positions matching TRBD1. This CDR3 comprises 15 residues. CDR1 is SNHLY and CDR2 is FYNNEI in the germline V gene. The V and J ends lost 5 bases and 2 bases, in that order; junction bases with no gene match: 8. The CDR3 nucleotides are TGTGCCAGCAGTTTTTACGGACAGGGCCCCTACGAGCAGTACTTC. Protein: CASSFYGQGPYEQYF.

The chain uses TRBV10-1 and TRBJ1-4, with TRBD1 matching 10 bases. The length of the CDR3 is 17 residues. Germline CDR1 and CDR2: WNHNN and SYGVQD (reference sequence). J lost 4 bases, V lost 11 bases, and 16 bases had no gene match. CDR3 sequence reads: CASPRQGARHVNEKLFF. The CDR3 DNA follows: TGCGCCTCCCCCAGACAGGGGGCGCGGCACGTTAATGAAAAACTGTTTTTT.

The rearrangement joins TRBV19 to TRBJ2-7; TRBD1 matches at 9 bases. The trim removed 7 bases at V and 2 bases at J, leaving 9 bases unmatched. Germline V gene lookup returns CDR1 LNHDA and CDR2 SQIVND (reference sequence). The CDR3 consists of 15 residues. The CDR3 nucleotides read TGTGCCAGTAAGGGGGCCGGGACAGGGCCCTACGAGCAGTACTTC. Translating it yields CASKGAGTGPYEQYF.

The gene calls are TRBV30 and TRBJ1-5; the match to TRBD1 covers 9 bases. The CDR3 runs to 15 residues. V lost 2 bases, J lost 6 bases, and 8 bases stayed unmatched. Germline V gene data show CDR1 as GTSNPN and CDR2 as SVGIG (reference sequence). The CDR3 region is CAWSPDRGVGQPQHF. CDR3 nucleotide sequence: TGTGCCTGGAGTCCCGACAGGGGGGTAGGTCAGCCCCAGCATTTT.

This chain joins TRBV5-1 and TRBJ2-7; no definite D call. The CDR3 runs 14 residues. From germline, CDR1 is SGHRS and CDR2 YFSETQ. Trimming shortened V by 0 bases and J by 1 base, and 8 bases separated the two germline ends. The CDR3: CASSLEAGSYEQYF. The CDR3 nucleotides are TGCGCCAGCAGCTTGGAGGCTGGATCCTACGAGCAGTACTTC.

The count of this clone is one. V usage is TRBV7-9 and J usage is TRBJ2-5; 10 bases map to TRBD2. CDR1 is SEHNR, CDR2 FQNEAQ, per germline (reference sequence). V dropped 0 bases and J dropped 5; count of bases not matched to a gene: 9. The CDR3 covers 17 residues. CDR3 bases: TGTGCCAGCAGCTTAGCGAGGCTAGCGGGAGTATGGGAGACCCAGTACTTC. This translates into CASSLARLAGVWETQYF.

V gene TRBV5-6 combines with J gene TRBJ2-7; D remains ambiguous. Per germline, CDR1 SGHDT and CDR2 YYEEEE. Trimming stripped 3 bases from V and 2 bases from J, with 12 bases between. This CDR3 comprises 14 residues. Here the CDR3 DNA reads TGTGCCAGCAGCTCGACGTGGTTCCCCTACGAGCAGTACTTC. Amino acid sequence: CASSSTWFPYEQYF.

There are a few counts of this clone. The V gene is TRBV4-2, the J gene TRBJ1-2; D not resolved. V shed 0 bases and J shed 8 bases, with 13 bases lying between them. Germline CDR1 LGHNA, CDR2 YNFKEQ. CDR3 length equals 14 residues. The CDR3 region is CASSQDRRGEGYTF. The DNA for the CDR3 is TGTGCCAGCAGCCAAGATCGCCGGGGAGAAGGCTACACCTTC.

This clone was picked up a small number of times. The chain links TRBV5-4 to TRBJ2-7, with a possible D match to TRBD2 (5 bases). The length of the CDR3 is 15 residues. V was shortened by 2 bases and J by 0 bases, with 12 bases between the two germline ends. Germline values: CDR1 SGHNT, CDR2 YYREEE (reference sequence). The CDR3 DNA reads as TGTGCCAGCAGCTTCCCGGGGTCAAGCTCCTACGAGCAGTACTTC. It specifies CASSFPGSSSYEQYF.

The CDR3 coding sequence is TGCGCCAGCAGCCCCACCCCGGGACAGGGGCGTGAAAAACTGTTTTTT. This encodes CASSPTPGQGREKLFF. The V and J genes are TRBV4-1 and TRBJ1-4; 10 bases align to TRBD1. V gave up 4 bases and J gave up 7 bases; unmatched junction bases: 9. In germline, CDR1 is MGHRA, CDR2 YSYEKL. The CDR3 spans 16 residues.

The V and J genes are TRBV7-2 and TRBJ1-3; 8 positions agree with TRBD1. CDR3 length: 16 residues. V dropped 1 base and J dropped 3; count of bases not matched to a gene: 5. CDR1 SGHTA and CDR2 FQGNSA come from the germline V gene. The CDR3 DNA reads as TGTGCCAGCAGCTTAGTTACAGGGGGGTTTGGAAACACCATATATTTT. Translating it yields CASSLVTGGFGNTIYF.

The CDR3 DNA follows: TGTGCCAGCAGCGTAGGTTCGGGGGAGGGCCTCTACGAGCAGTACTTC. Residues: CASSVGSGEGLYEQYF. This sequence joins TRBV9 and TRBJ2-7; 7 nucleotides agree with TRBD2. Germline trimming cut 0 bases from V and 3 bases from J; bases unmatched to any gene: 9. CDR3 length equals 16 residues. Germline V gene data show CDR1 as SGDLS and CDR2 as YYNGEE.

The chain joins TRBV5-1 to TRBJ2-5; 8 bases align to TRBD2. Germline CDR1 reads SGHRS; CDR2 reads YFSETQ. V was pared by 1 base and J by 4 bases, with 6 bases of the junction left unmatched. The CDR3 is made up of 15 amino acids. The CDR3 region is CASSLKTSVIETQYF. CDR3 bases: TGCGCCAGCAGCTTGAAGACTAGCGTTATAGAGACCCAGTACTTC.

The rearrangement uses TRBV28 and TRBJ1-3; D call uncertain. This CDR3 region has 14 residues. Trimming stripped 3 bases from V and 0 bases from J, with 6 bases between. CDR1 and CDR2 from the germline V gene are MDHEN and SYDVKM. The CDR3 coding sequence is TGTGCCAGCAGTTTGTTGGCCTCTGGAAACACCATATATTTT. It codes for CASSLLASGNTIYF.

This rearrangement joins TRBV7-9 to TRBJ2-7; D could derive from TRBD1 or TRBD2 (5 bases each). Germline CDR1 SEHNR, CDR2 FQNEAQ (reference sequence). The CDR3 totals 15 residues. Trimming left V 5 bases short and J 3 bases short, with 17 bases between. The CDR3 reads CASSGQGRRLYEQYF. CDR3 sequence (DNA): TGTGCCAGCAGCGGGCAGGGCAGGAGGCTCTACGAGCAGTACTTC.

The chain has TRBV29-1 and TRBJ2-3, with D possibly being TRBD1 or TRBD2 (5 bases each). V was shortened by 5 bases and J by 1 base, with 10 bases between the two germline ends. The CDR3 consists of 13 residues. CDR1 and CDR2 from the germline V gene are SQVTM and ANQGSEA. The CDR3 protein is CSVRQGGTDTQYF. The DNA for the CDR3 is TGCAGCGTTCGGCAGGGAGGCACAGATACGCAGTATTTT.

V usage is TRBV7-8 and J usage is TRBJ2-7; the match to TRBD2 covers 15 bases. CDR3 length: 14 amino acids. The V segment lost 5 bases and the J segment 12 bases; nucleotides outside the gene matches: 8. The V gene's germline CDR1 is SGHVS and CDR2 FQNEAQ. CDR3 nucleotide sequence: TGTGCCAGCAGCCCGGGACTAGCGGGAGGCCTCCCGTACTTC. Translating gives CASSPGLAGGLPYF.